This is a list of T cell receptor beta chains from one sample in a study of T cell responses to AZD1222 COVID-19 vaccine. Clones were sequenced by immunoSEQ multiplex PCR, and TCRdb holds only the in-frame ones, with some missing. The table lists approximately 130,000 clones, 90% to 95% of them singletons. The sample in question was peripheral blood, obtained on day 0 of AZD1222 vaccination. These receptors all stem from an adult in good health. CDR3s include the opening cysteine and the closing phenylalanine or tryptophan. D genes are given only for firm matches. Clone sizes are given selectively: once, few, many, or a class where the clone is expanded.

V gene,J gene,D gene,clone size,CDR3 protein,CDR3 DNA
TRBV10-3,TRBJ2-1,TRBD1,-,CAISQTGYNEQFF,TGTGCCATCAGTCAGACAGGGTACAATGAGCAGTTCTTC
TRBV6-6,TRBJ2-3,TRBD2,once,CASGGLAGVSDTQYF,TGTGCCAGCGGCGGACTAGCGGGAGTTTCAGATACGCAGTATTTT
TRBV28,TRBJ2-1,-,-,CASSSPRVNEQFF,TGTGCCAGCAGCTCCCCGCGGGTCAATGAGCAGTTCTTC
TRBV7-9,TRBJ1-2,-,once,CASSLKAGAYGYTF,TGTGCCAGCAGCTTAAAGGCAGGGGCTTATGGCTACACCTTC
TRBV28,TRBJ2-6,-,-,CASSLVVEPGLSSGANVLTF,TGTGCCAGCAGTTTAGTGGTTGAACCAGGGCTTTCCTCTGGGGCCAACGTCCTGACTTTC
TRBV29-1,TRBJ2-3,-,-,CSVRGDRGDTQYF,TGCAGCGTTAGGGGGGACAGAGGAGATACGCAGTATTTT
TRBV14,TRBJ1-1,-,-,CASSQGVGRNTEAFF,TGTGCCAGCAGCCAAGGTGTAGGGCGTAACACTGAAGCTTTCTTT
TRBV7-9,TRBJ2-1,-,-,CASTGQYNEQFF,TGTGCCAGCACCGGACAGTACAATGAGCAGTTCTTC
TRBV3-1/TRBV3-2,TRBJ1-1,TRBD1,once,CASTRSEGATEAFF,TGTGCCAGCACCAGATCTGAGGGGGCCACTGAAGCTTTCTTT
TRBV27,TRBJ1-5,-,-,CASSLNQGYQPQHF,TGTGCCAGCAGTTTAAACCAAGGATATCAGCCCCAGCATTTT
TRBV11-2,TRBJ2-1,-,-,CASSLDLSPPYNEQFF,TGTGCCAGCAGCTTAGATCTAAGTCCTCCCTACAATGAGCAGTTCTTC
TRBV4-1,TRBJ2-5,-,-,CASSQDKIVPGHQETQYF,TGCGCCAGCAGCCAAGACAAGATCGTTCCGGGACACCAAGAGACCCAGTACTTC
TRBV5-6,TRBJ1-5,-,-,CASSLGVNSNQPQHF,TGTGCCAGCAGCTTGGGCGTTAATAGCAATCAGCCCCAGCATTTT
TRBV5-4,TRBJ2-1,TRBD2,-,CASSPPRVGGLNFNEQFF,TGTGCCAGCAGCCCCCCCCGTGTGGGAGGGCTTAATTTCAATGAGCAGTTCTTC
TRBV5-4,TRBJ1-1,-,-,CASSFSQGNTEAFF,TGTGCCAGCAGCTTCTCACAGGGGAACACTGAAGCTTTCTTT
TRBV6-5,TRBJ2-1,TRBD2,-,CASSAGTRPLDEQFF,TGTGCCAGCAGCGCCGGGACTAGGCCCCTCGATGAGCAGTTCTTC
TRBV6-1,TRBJ1-6,-,-,CASSEWGGRSSPLHF,TGTGCCAGCAGTGAATGGGGGGGGCGCAGTTCACCCCTCCACTTT
TRBV28,TRBJ2-6,-,-,CASSPPLGARGANVLTF,TGTGCCAGCAGTCCCCCTCTCGGGGCGAGGGGGGCCAACGTCCTGACTTTC
TRBV4-1,TRBJ1-5,-,few,CASSQGQTSNQPQHF,TGCGCCAGCAGCCAAGGGCAGACTAGCAATCAGCCCCAGCATTTT
TRBV28,TRBJ2-3,-,-,CASSSFTDTQYF,TGTGCCAGCAGCTCATTCACAGATACGCAGTATTTT
TRBV4-2,TRBJ1-2,-,once,CASSQQGGYTF,TGTGCCAGCAGCCAGCAGGGGGGCTACACCTTC
TRBV2,TRBJ2-3,-,once,CASREWEDTQYF,TGTGCCAGCAGGGAGTGGGAAGATACGCAGTATTTT
TRBV18,TRBJ2-7,TRBD2,-,CASSERGEGEQYF,TGTGCCAGCTCAGAACGGGGGGAGGGCGAGCAGTACTTC
TRBV18,TRBJ2-3,TRBD1,-,CASSLTRQGTDTQYF,TGTGCCAGCTCACTGACGAGACAGGGTACAGATACGCAGTATTTT
TRBV6-5,TRBJ1-2,-,-,CASSYGVETLYGYTF,TGTGCCAGCAGTTACGGGGTCGAGACCCTCTATGGCTACACCTTC
TRBV19,TRBJ2-3,TRBD1,-,CASSTGQGTDTQYF,TGTGCCAGTAGTACGGGACAGGGAACAGATACGCAGTATTTT
TRBV19,TRBJ1-5,-,-,CASSIGQSNQPQHF,TGTGCCAGTAGTATAGGACAGAGCAATCAGCCCCAGCATTTT
TRBV19,TRBJ2-7,TRBD1,-,CASSHRGYRAGEQYF,TGTGCCAGTAGTCACAGGGGATACAGGGCTGGAGAGCAGTACTTC
TRBV19,TRBJ2-7,-,-,CASSTRDVAYEQYF,TGTGCCAGTAGTACCCGGGACGTGGCATACGAGCAGTACTTC
TRBV9,TRBJ1-2,-,-,CASSPIITNYGYTF,TGTGCCAGCAGCCCGATTATCACTAACTATGGCTACACCTTC
TRBV24-1,TRBJ1-5,-,-,CATSQYSNQPQHF,TGTGCCACCAGTCAATATAGCAATCAGCCCCAGCATTTT
TRBV5-1,TRBJ2-7,-,once,CASSSHYEQYF,TGCGCCAGCAGCTCACACTACGAGCAGTACTTC
TRBV15,TRBJ1-4,-,-,CATSRDQATNEKLFF,TGTGCCACCAGCAGAGACCAAGCAACTAATGAAAAACTGTTTTTT
TRBV24-1,TRBJ1-2,TRBD1,-,CATSLSGTGGGYTF,TGTGCCACCAGCTTATCCGGGACAGGCGGCGGCTACACCTTC
TRBV11-2,TRBJ1-1,-,-,CASSSVLGNTEAFF,TGTGCCAGCAGCTCCGTTCTGGGGAACACTGAAGCTTTCTTT
TRBV2,TRBJ1-2,-,-,CASSEAGGKYGYTF,TGTGCCAGCAGTGAAGCAGGCGGCAAGTATGGCTACACCTTC
TRBV28,TRBJ2-7,-,-,CASSLLGEQYF,TGTGCCAGCAGTTTATTGGGGGAGCAGTACTTC
TRBV29-1,TRBJ1-1,-,-,CSVSMNTEAFF,TGCAGCGTTAGCATGAACACTGAAGCTTTCTTT
TRBV30,TRBJ1-5,-,-,CAWSSGQGVQPQHF,-